The source of this T cell receptor beta chain is a study of T cell repertoires in aging, cancer and after chemotherapy. Regarding the study as a whole: Median generation probability rose over the chemotherapy interval in each cancer cohort, suggesting rebound thymic output.

Rearranged V-D-J TRB sequences were amplified with a mixed TRB-A/B primer pool. TCRdb reprocessed the multiplex PCR reads via MiXCR and lists one record per CDR3 protein. Of about 910 distinct CDR3 sequences in the sample, around 54% are singletons; the top ten hold roughly 75%. Amplification of TCR beta used genomic DNA extracted from peripheral blood. Concerning this clonotype itself: Its antigen is unidentified.

J lost 3 bases, V lost 2 bases, and 2 bases had no gene match. Germline assignment: CDR1 DFQATT and CDR2 SNEGSKA (reference sequence). The CDR3 has 14 amino acids. The sequence was obtained from a human donor with a blood cancer. Sequencing input: blood. The J gene is TRBJ1-2, the V gene TRBV20-1; TRBD1 matches 11 bases. CDR3 in amino acids: CSARRGQGDYGYTF. CDR3 DNA sequence: TGCAGTGCTAGAAGGGGACAGGGGGACTATGGCTACACCTTC.